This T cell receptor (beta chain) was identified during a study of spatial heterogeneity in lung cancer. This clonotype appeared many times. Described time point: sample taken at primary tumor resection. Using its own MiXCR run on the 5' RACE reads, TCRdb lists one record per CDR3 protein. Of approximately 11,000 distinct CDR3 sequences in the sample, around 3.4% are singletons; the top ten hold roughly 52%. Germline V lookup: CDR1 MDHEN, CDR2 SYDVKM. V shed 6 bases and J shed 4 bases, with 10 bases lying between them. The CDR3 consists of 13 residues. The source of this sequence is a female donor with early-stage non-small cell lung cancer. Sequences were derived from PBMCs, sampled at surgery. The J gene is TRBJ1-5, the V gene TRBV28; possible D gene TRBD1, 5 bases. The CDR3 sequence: CASSDGGNQPQHF. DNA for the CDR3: TGTGCCAGCAGCGACGGGGGAAATCAGCCCCAGCATTTT.